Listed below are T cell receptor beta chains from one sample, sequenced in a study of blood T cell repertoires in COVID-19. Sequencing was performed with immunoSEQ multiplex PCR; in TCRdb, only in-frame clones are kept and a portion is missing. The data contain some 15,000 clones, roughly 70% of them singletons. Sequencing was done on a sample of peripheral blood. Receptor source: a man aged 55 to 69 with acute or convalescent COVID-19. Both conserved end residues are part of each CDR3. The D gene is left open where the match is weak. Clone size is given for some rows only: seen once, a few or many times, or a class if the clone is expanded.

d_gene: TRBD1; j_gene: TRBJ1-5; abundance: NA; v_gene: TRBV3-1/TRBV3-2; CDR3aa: CASSQTGGPHQPQHF; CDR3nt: TGTGCCAGCAGCCAGACAGGGGGCCCACATCAGCCCCAGCATTTT
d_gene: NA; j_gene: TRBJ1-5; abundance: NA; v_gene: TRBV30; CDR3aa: CAWSTGQPQHF; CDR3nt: TGTGCCTGGAGTACGGGTCAGCCCCAGCATTTT
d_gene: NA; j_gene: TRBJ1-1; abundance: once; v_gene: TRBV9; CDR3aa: CASSVSATSNTEAFF; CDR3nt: TGTGCCAGCAGCGTTAGCGCCACAAGTAACACTGAAGCTTTCTTT
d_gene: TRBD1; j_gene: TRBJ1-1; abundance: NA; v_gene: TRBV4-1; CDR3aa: CASSQGLGQGRTEAFF; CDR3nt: TGCGCCAGCAGCCAAGGCCTCGGACAGGGGAGGACTGAAGCTTTCTTT
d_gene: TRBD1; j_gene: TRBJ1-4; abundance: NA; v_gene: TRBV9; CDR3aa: CASSVDGGGPNEKLFF; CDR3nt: TGTGCCAGCAGCGTAGATGGAGGGGGCCCTAATGAAAAACTGTTTTTT
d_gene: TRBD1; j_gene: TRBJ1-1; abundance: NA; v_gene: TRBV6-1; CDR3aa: CASSDGQGPEAFF; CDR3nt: TGTGCCAGCAGTGACGGACAGGGCCCTGAAGCTTTCTTT
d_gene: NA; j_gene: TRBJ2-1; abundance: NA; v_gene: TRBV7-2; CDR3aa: CASSTRRRSDGNNEQFF; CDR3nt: TGTGCCAGCAGCACCCGACGGAGATCTGACGGGAACAATGAGCAGTTCTTC
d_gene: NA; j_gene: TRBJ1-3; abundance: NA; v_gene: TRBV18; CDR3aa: CASSPSTVRYSGNTIYF; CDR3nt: TGTGCCAGCTCACCATCAACTGTCCGGTACTCTGGAAACACCATATATTTT
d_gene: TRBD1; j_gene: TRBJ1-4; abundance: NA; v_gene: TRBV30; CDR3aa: CAWSKRQGPWANEKLFF; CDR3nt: TGTGCCTGGAGTAAGAGACAGGGGCCTTGGGCTAATGAAAAACTGTTTTTT
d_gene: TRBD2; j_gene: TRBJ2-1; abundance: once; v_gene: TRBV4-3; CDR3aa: CASSQETSGDYNEQFF; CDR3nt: TGCGCCAGCAGCCAAGAGACTAGCGGGGATTACAATGAGCAGTTCTTC
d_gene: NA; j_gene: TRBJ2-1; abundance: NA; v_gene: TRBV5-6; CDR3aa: CASGFPGTLEQFF; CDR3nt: TGTGCCAGCGGCTTTCCCGGGACTCTTGAGCAGTTCTTC